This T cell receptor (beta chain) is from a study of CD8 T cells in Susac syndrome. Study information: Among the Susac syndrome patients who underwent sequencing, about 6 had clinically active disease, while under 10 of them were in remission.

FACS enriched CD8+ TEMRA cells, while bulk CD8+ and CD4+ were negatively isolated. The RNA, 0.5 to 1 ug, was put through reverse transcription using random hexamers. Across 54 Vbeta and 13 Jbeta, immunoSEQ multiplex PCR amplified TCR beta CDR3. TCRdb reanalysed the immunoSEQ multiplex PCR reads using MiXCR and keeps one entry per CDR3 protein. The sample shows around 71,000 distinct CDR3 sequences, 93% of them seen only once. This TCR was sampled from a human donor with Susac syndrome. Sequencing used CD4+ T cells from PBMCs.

The CDR3 bases are TGTGCCACCAGTGATTTGCGAAGAGGCGGGGAGCTGTTTTTT. This encodes CATSDLRRGGELFF. The chain recombines TRBV24-1 with TRBJ2-2; D not resolved. Trimming took off 0 bases at V and 7 bases at J, with 8 bases between the two ends. Germline assignment: CDR1 KGHDR and CDR2 SFDVKD. This CDR3 is 14 amino acids long.